The clone carrying this T cell receptor (beta chain) was recorded at least ten times. The antigen remains unidentified. Time point reported: longitudinal time-point 3. The group of healthy controls was made up of people who were blood bank volunteers in Maryland, USA. TCRdb used MiXCR to reprocess the 5' RACE reads, holding one entry per CDR3 protein. Of 53,000 or so distinct CDR3 sequences detected, 7.5% to 9.5% appear once; the ten largest clones hold roughly 2%. The sample is drawn from a study of neurological immune-mediated disorders. Overall study results and limits: TCR clonal expansion peaked in HTLV-1-associated myelopathy patients and was lowest in multiple sclerosis patients.

The V and J ends lost 9 bases and 5 bases, in that order; junction bases with no gene match: 9. Germline assignment: CDR1 MNHEY and CDR2 SVGAGI. The CDR3 consists of 13 residues. The chain joins TRBV6-5 to TRBJ2-7, with 8 positions matching TRBD1. This sequence originates from a woman aged 35 to 49 in good health. The material sequenced was PBMCs. The CDR3 sequence is CASKRQGIHEQYF. CDR3 nucleotide sequence: TGTGCCAGTAAGCGACAGGGGATCCACGAGCAGTACTTC.